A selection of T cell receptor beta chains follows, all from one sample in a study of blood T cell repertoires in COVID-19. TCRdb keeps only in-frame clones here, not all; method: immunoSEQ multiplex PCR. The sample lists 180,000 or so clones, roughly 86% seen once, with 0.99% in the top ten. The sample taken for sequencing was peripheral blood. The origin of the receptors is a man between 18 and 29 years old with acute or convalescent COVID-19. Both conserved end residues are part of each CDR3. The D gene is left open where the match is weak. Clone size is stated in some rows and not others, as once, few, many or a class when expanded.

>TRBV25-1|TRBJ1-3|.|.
TGTGCCAGCAGTGAAGGCGCGGGTGGGGAATTTTTTGGAAACACCATATATTTT
CASSEGAGGEFFGNTIYF
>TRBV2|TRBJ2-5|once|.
TGTGCCAGCAGTGAAGGGAGGGAGACCCAGTACTTC
CASSEGRETQYF
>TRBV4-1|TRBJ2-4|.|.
TGCGCCAGCAGTTTGGGAGTAGCCAAAAACATTCAGTACTTC
CASSLGVAKNIQYF
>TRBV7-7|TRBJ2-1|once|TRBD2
TGTGCCAGCAGCTCTGGACTAGCGGGGGGCCAGGGTCCCTACAATGAGCAGTTCTTC
CASSSGLAGGQGPYNEQFF
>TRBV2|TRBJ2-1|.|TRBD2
TGTGCCAGCAGTGATAGCGGGGGGGGCAATGAGCAGTTCTTC
CASSDSGGGNEQFF
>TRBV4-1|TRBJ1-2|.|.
TGCGCCAGCAGCCAAGCTGCCGGGACACACTATGGCTACACCTTC
CASSQAAGTHYGYTF
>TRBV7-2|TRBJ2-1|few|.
TGTGCCAGCAGCTTAGCGGTAAGCTTAAATGAGCAGTTCTTC
CASSLAVSLNEQFF
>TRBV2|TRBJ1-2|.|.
TGTGCCAGCAGTGCCGAGGGGACAAACTATGGCTACACCTTC
CASSAEGTNYGYTF
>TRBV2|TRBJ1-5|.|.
TGTGCCAGCAGTGAATGGGGAGGGATTCAGCCCCAGCATTTT
CASSEWGGIQPQHF
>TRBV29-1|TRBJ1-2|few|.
TGCAGCGTTGTTATCCGGTTCGGCTATGGCTACACCTTC
CSVVIRFGYGYTF
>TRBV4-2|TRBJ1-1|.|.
TGTGCCAGCAGCCAAGTTCCGACACAGAACACTGAAGCTTTCTTT
CASSQVPTQNTEAFF
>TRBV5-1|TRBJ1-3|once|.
TGCGCCAGCAGCTTGACAGTCTCTGGAAACACCATATATTTT
CASSLTVSGNTIYF
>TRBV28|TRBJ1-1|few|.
TGTGCCAGCAGTCCCACAGGGCTCGGTGAAGCTTTCTTT
CASSPTGLGEAFF
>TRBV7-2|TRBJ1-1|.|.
TGTGCCAGCACCCCGCAGGGTTTAGAAGCTTTCTTT
CASTPQGLEAFF
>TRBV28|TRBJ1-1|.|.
TGTGCCAGCAGTTTTCGGTCAACTGAAGCTTTCTTT
CASSFRSTEAFF
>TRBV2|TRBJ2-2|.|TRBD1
TGTGCCATAGCCCCGGGACAGGAGATATTTGCGAACACCGGGGAGCTGTTTTTT
CAIAPGQEIFANTGELFF
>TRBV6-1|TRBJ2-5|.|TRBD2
TGTGCCAGCAGTGAGACTAGCGGGGTTGCGACCCAGTACTTC
CASSETSGVATQYF
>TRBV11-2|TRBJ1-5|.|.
TGTGCCAGCAGCTTAACAGGGAGCAATCAGCCCCAGCATTTT
CASSLTGSNQPQHF
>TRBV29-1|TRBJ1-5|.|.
TGCAGCGTAGTGGGTAGGGGGGGCATTAGCAATCAGCCCCAGCATTTT
CSVVGRGGISNQPQHF
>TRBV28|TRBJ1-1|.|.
TGTGCCAGCAGTTTCGCGGTCCTCGATGATACAGGGCCACAGTCTCACACTGAAGCTTTCTTT
CASSFAVLDDTGPQSHTEAFF
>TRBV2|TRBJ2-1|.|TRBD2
TGTGCCAGCAGTCCCCGACTAGCGGGGGGGCTGTCATATGAGCAGTTCTTC
CASSPRLAGGLSYEQFF
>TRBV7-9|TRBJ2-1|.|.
TGTGCCAGCAGCCCTTTAGCGGTCCCCAATGAGCAGTTCTTC
CASSPLAVPNEQFF
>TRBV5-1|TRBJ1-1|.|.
TGCGCCAGCAGCCCCTCCGTGAACACTGAAGCTTTCTTT
CASSPSVNTEAFF
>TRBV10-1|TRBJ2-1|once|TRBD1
TGCGCCAGCAGTGAATTGCCGGGACAGGGCGTCTCCTACAATGAGCAGTTCTTC
CASSELPGQGVSYNEQFF
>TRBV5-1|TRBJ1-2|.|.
TGCGCCAGCAGCGCAGGGGCTAACTATGGCTACACCTTC
CASSAGANYGYTF
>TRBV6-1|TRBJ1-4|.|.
TGTGCCAGCAGTGAACAGGGCGCCGAAAAACTGTTTTTT
CASSEQGAEKLFF
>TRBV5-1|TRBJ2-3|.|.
TGCGCCAGCTCCGAGGGCCTTTCCACAGATACGCAGTATTTT
CASSEGLSTDTQYF
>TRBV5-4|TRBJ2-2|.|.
TGTGCCAGCAGCTCGAAGACAGCAAATACCGGGGAGCTGTTTTTT
CASSSKTANTGELFF
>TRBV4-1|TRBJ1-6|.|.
TGCGCCAGCAGCCAATGGCCGCCAGAACAGACTAATAATTCACCCCTCCACTTT
CASSQWPPEQTNNSPLHF
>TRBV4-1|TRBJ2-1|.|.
TGCGCCAGCAGCCAAGAGGGCTACAACAATGAGCAGTTCTTC
CASSQEGYNNEQFF
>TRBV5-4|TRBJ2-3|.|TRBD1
TGTGCCAGCAGCCTACAGGGGGCTCGGGATACGCAGTATTTT
CASSLQGARDTQYF
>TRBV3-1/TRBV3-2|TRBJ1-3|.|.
TGTGCCAGCAGCCAAGTCCATCGACAGTCGGCCTCTGGAAACACCATATATTTT
CASSQVHRQSASGNTIYF
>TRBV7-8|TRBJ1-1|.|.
TGTGCCAGCAGCACTCGACAGCCGAACACTGAAGCTTTCTTT
CASSTRQPNTEAFF
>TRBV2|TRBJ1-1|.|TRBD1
TGTGCCAGCAGTAGCCGTACAGGGGAGACTGAAGCTTTCTTT
CASSSRTGETEAFF
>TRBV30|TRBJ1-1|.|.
TGTGCCTGGTCTGGACAGATGAGGACTGAAGCTTTCTTT
CAWSGQMRTEAFF
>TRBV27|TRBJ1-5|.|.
TGTGCCAGCAGTCGAGCCCGCAATCAGCCCCAGCATTTT
CASSRARNQPQHF
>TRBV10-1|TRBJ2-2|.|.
TGCGCCAGCAGTGAGACTGTATACACCGGGGAGCTGTTTTTT
CASSETVYTGELFF
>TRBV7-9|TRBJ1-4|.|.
TGTGCCAGCAGCTACAACCAAGCTAATGAAAAACTGTTTTTT
CASSYNQANEKLFF
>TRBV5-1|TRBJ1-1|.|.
TGCGCCAGCAGCTTGGGAGGTGGCACTGAAGCTTTCTTT
CASSLGGGTEAFF
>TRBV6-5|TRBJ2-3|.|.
TGTGCCAGCAGTAAACAGGGTTTTAAAGATACGCAGTATTTT
CASSKQGFKDTQYF
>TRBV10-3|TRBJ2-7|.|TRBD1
TGTGCCACCCAAGGGGACAGGGACTACGAGCAGTACTTC
CATQGDRDYEQYF
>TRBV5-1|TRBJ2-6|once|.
TGCGCCAGCAGCTCCTACAGGGACTCTGGGGCCAACGTCCTGACTTTC
CASSSYRDSGANVLTF
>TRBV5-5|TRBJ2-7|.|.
TGTGCCAGCACCGACCGGAAAATAGACATACTCTCCTACGAGCAGTACTTC
CASTDRKIDILSYEQYF
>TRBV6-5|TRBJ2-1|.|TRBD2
TGTGCCAGCAGTTATACGGGGGGGCCATATGAGCAGTTCTTC
CASSYTGGPYEQFF
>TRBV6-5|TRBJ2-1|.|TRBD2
TGTGCCAGCATAAGCGGGGGGGCCGTCAATGAGCAGTTCTTC
CASISGGAVNEQFF
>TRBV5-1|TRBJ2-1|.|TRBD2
TGCGCCAGCAGACCGGGACTAGCGGGGGACAATGAGCAGTTCTTC
CASRPGLAGDNEQFF
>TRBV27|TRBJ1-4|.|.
TGTGCCAGCAGTCCGACCGCAACGGGAAGCGAAAAACTGTTTTTT
CASSPTATGSEKLFF